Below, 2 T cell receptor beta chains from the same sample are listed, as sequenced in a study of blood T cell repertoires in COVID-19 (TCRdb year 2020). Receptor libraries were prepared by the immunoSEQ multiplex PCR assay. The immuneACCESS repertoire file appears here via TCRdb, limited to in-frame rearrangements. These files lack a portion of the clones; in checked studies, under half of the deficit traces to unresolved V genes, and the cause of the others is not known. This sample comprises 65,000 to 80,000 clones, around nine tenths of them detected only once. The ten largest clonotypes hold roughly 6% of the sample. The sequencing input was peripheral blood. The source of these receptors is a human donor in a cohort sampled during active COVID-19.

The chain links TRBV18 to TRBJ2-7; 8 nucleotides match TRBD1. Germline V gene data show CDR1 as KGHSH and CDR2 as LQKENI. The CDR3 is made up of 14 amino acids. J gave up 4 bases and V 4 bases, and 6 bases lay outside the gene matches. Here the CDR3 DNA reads TGTGCCAGCTCACAAAGGACAGGGTGGTACGAGCAGTACTTC. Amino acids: CASSQRTGWYEQYF.

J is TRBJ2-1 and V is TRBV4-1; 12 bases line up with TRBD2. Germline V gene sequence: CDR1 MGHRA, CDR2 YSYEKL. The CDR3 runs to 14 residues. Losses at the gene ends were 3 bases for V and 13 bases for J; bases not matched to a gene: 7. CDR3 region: CASSQPSGGAKQFF. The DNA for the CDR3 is TGCGCCAGCAGCCAGCCTAGCGGGGGGGCGAAACAGTTCTTC.